Each of the 17 T cell receptor beta chains below was sequenced from the same sample in a study of control samples from healthy donors and cancer patients. Using immunoSEQ multiplex PCR, the repertoire was profiled, and TCRdb retains in-frame clones only, with some absent. The table records 190,000 or so clones, 90% to 95% of them present only once. The sequenced sample consisted of blood. These receptors all come from a man aged 18 to 30 in good health.

The chain joins TRBV23-1 to TRBJ2-5, with 8 bases identical to TRBD2. TRBV23-1 falls under the ORF class, with uncertain function. After removal of 7 bases from V and 2 bases from J, the junction contained 6 bases not matched to a gene. The CDR3 loop spans 14 amino acids. The CDR3 sequence is CASNVGGGQETQYF. In nucleotides, the CDR3 is TGCGCCAGCAACGTAGGCGGGGGGCAAGAGACCCAGTACTTC.

The chain combines TRBV2 with TRBJ2-7, with TRBD1 matching over 9 bases. Per germline, CDR1 SNHLY and CDR2 FYNNEI. V lost 8 bases and J lost 2; bases outside the gene matches: 7. The CDR3 has 14 amino acids. CDR3 DNA sequence: TGTGCCAGCGGCCTGACAGGGGGGACCTACGAGCAGTACTTC. Translation: CASGLTGGTYEQYF.

V usage is TRBV15 and J usage is TRBJ1-1, with D perhaps TRBD1 (6 bases). The CDR3 covers 15 residues. V was cut by 5 bases and J by 1 base, with 14 bases left in between. CDR1 LNHNV and CDR2 YYDKDF come from the germline V gene (reference sequence). In DNA, the CDR3 is TGTGCCACCAGCCGGGGGGGGCAATCGAACACTGAAGCTTTCTTT. Its translation is CATSRGGQSNTEAFF.

On this clone: Additional DNA sequences in this sample encode the identical CDR3. The chain joins TRBV11-3 to TRBJ1-1; D not resolved. The CDR3 sequence is 13 residues long. CDR1 is SGHNT, CDR2 YENEEA, per germline. V dropped 1 base and J dropped 1 base, with 4 bases sitting between them. The CDR3 loop reads CASSLGGNTEAFF. The CDR3, as DNA: TGTGCCAGCAGCTTAGGAGGGAACACTGAAGCTTTCTTT.

This rearrangement joins TRBV12-3 or TRBV12-4 to TRBJ1-5, with D hard to call. This CDR3 region has 13 residues. V shed 0 bases and J shed 5 bases, with 5 bases lying between them. The DNA for the CDR3 is TGTGCCAGCAGTTTAGCGCGTTATCAGCCCCAGCATTTT. Protein: CASSLARYQPQHF.

The chain combines TRBV18 with TRBJ2-6, with 8 bases identical to TRBD1. The length of the CDR3 is 17 residues. Looked up from germline, CDR1 is KGHSH and CDR2 is LQKENI. The J segment lost 0 bases and the V segment lost 8 bases, leaving 9 bases of the junction unmatched. The CDR3 sequence is CASPKTGAFSGANVLTF. CDR3 nucleotides: TGTGCCAGCCCTAAGACAGGGGCCTTCTCTGGGGCCAACGTCCTGACTTTC.

This chain links TRBV5-1 with TRBJ2-3, with 10 bases identical to TRBD2. CDR3 size: 16 residues. The ends lost 4 bases at V and 4 bases at J; junction bases unmatched: 9. From germline, CDR1 is SGHRS and CDR2 YFSETQ. The CDR3: CASSIAKAGGPDTQYF. The DNA of the CDR3 is TGCGCCAGCAGCATTGCCAAAGCGGGGGGGCCAGATACGCAGTATTTT.

V usage is TRBV2 and J usage is TRBJ2-5, with 7 bases matching TRBD1. V shed 8 bases, J shed 1 base, and the junction held 7 bases outside the gene matches. The germline CDR1 and CDR2 sequences are SNHLY and FYNNEI. CDR3 length: 14 residues. CDR3 in DNA: TGTGCCAGCGGAACCGACAGGGTCCAAGAGACCCAGTACTTC. The encoded protein is CASGTDRVQETQYF.

The chain links TRBV5-1 to TRBJ1-5; 7 bases agree with TRBD1. The CDR3 covers 13 residues. Per germline, CDR1 SGHRS and CDR2 YFSETQ. V was pared by 4 bases and J by 7 bases, with 5 bases of the junction left unmatched. The CDR3 bases are TGCGCCAGCAGCCAGGGGGTTGGGCAGCCCCAGCATTTT. Translating it yields CASSQGVGQPQHF. Full variable domain (rest looked up from reference TRBV5-1 and TRBJ1-5): KAGVTQTPRYLIKTRGQQVTLSCSPISGHRSVSWYQQTPGQGLQFLFEYFSETQRNKGNFPGRFSGRQFSNSRSEMNVSTLELGDSALYLCASSQGVGQPQHFGDGTRLSIL.

The chain joins TRBV24-1 to TRBJ2-3, with 7 positions matching TRBD2. Unmatched junction bases numbered 3, after V lost 0 bases and J lost 1 base. Germline-derived CDR1 and CDR2 are KGHDR and SFDVKD. CDR3 length: 16 residues. The CDR3 region is CATSDLSSGGTDTQYF. The CDR3 DNA sequence: TGTGCCACCAGTGATTTGAGCAGCGGGGGCACAGATACGCAGTATTTT.

The rearrangement links TRBV29-1 to TRBJ1-1; 7 positions agree with TRBD1. Germline loops: CDR1 SQVTM, CDR2 ANQGSEA. CDR3 length: 14 amino acids. Trimming cost V 6 bases and J 5 bases; bases outside gene matches: 12. The CDR3 coding sequence is TGCAGCGTCCTATCTGGAGACAGGGTGACTGAAGCTTTCTTT. Translation: CSVLSGDRVTEAFF. Drawing the rest from reference TRBV29-1 and TRBJ1-1, the complete variable domain is SAVISQKPSRDICQRGTSLTIQCQVDSQVTMMFWYRQQPGQSLTLIATANQGSEATYESGFVIDKFPISRPNLTFSTLTVSNMSPEDSSIYLCSVLSGDRVTEAFFGQGTRLTVV.

The chain is built from TRBV10-2 and TRBJ2-1, with D perhaps matching TRBD2 (6 bases). Deletions cut 4 bases from V and 4 bases from J, with 11 bases between. This CDR3 is built from 14 residues. Looked up from germline, CDR1 is WSHSY and CDR2 is SAAADI. CDR3 nucleotides: TGCGCCAGCAGTGGGGCGGGACTTTACAATGAGCAGTTCTTC. Translated: CASSGAGLYNEQFF.

V gene TRBV12-5 combines with J gene TRBJ2-2; no clear D. This CDR3 comprises 13 residues. Trimming removed 6 bases from V and 4 bases from J, with 9 bases in between. The germline V gene has CDR1 LGHNT and CDR2 FRNRAP. The CDR3: CASGPVGTGELFF. The CDR3, as DNA: TGTGCTAGTGGCCCCGTGGGCACCGGGGAGCTGTTTTTT.

The V and J genes are TRBV7-8 and TRBJ1-5, with D possibly TRBD1 on 5 matching bases. The CDR3 is 13 residues long. The V end was cut by 1 base, the J end by 5 bases, with 6 bases between. Germline values: CDR1 SGHVS, CDR2 FQNEAQ. The CDR3 loop is CASSLEGDQPQHF. CDR3 in DNA: TGTGCCAGCAGCTTAGAAGGGGATCAGCCCCAGCATTTT.

The rearrangement uses TRBV5-1 and TRBJ1-3, with D uncertain. The germline V gene encodes CDR1 SGHRS and CDR2 YFSETQ. The V and J ends lost 1 base and 0 bases respectively, with 5 bases between them. CDR3 length: 14 residues. The DNA for the CDR3 is TGCGCCAGCAGCTTGACGAGCTCTGGAAACACCATATATTTT. Amino acid sequence: CASSLTSSGNTIYF.

This rearrangement joins TRBV5-4 to TRBJ2-1; TRBD1 agrees at 10 bases. Per germline, CDR1 SGHNT and CDR2 YYREEE (reference sequence). The CDR3 runs 17 residues. Trimming removed 3 bases from V and 4 bases from J; junction bases left unmatched: 10. CDR3: CASSSDRGLGGYNEQFF. CDR3 nucleotide sequence: TGTGCCAGCAGCTCAGACAGGGGGCTGGGCGGGTACAATGAGCAGTTCTTC.

This clone was picked up one time. The V call is TRBV29-1, the J call TRBJ1-5, with D possibly TRBD1 on 6 matching bases. V lost 6 bases and J lost 13, with 25 bases in between. The CDR3 covers 14 residues. Germline assignment: CDR1 SQVTM and CDR2 ANQGSEA. CDR3 nucleotide sequence: TGCAGCGTAGAGGTCCCCGGACAGAGGGGGAAGCAGCATTTT. Protein: CSVEVPGQRGKQHF.